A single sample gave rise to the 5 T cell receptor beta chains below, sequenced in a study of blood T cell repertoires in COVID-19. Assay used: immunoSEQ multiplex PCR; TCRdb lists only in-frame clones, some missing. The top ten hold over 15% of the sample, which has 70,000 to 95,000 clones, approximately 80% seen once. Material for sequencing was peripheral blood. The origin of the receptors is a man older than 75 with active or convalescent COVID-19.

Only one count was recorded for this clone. The CDR3 loop is CASSFGQANQPQHF. The CDR3 DNA sequence: TGTGCCAGCAGCTTCGGCCAGGCGAATCAGCCCCAGCATTTT. J is TRBJ1-5 and V is TRBV5-6; the D is unclear. Germline-derived CDR1 and CDR2 are SGHDT and YYEEEE. The CDR3 loop spans 14 amino acids. The V end lost 2 bases, the J end lost 4 bases, and 10 bases lay between the germline ends.

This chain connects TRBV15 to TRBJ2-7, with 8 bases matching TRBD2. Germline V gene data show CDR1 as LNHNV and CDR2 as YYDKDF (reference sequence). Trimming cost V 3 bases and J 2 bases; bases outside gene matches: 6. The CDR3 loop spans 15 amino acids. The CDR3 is CATSRGAGGTYEQYV. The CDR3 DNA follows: TGTGCCACCAGCAGGGGTGCGGGGGGAACCTACGAGCAGTACGTC.

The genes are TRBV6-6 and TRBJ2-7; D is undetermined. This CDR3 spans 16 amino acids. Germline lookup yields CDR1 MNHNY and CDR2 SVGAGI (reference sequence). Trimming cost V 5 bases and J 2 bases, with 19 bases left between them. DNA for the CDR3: TGTGCCAGCAGTCAGCCCCCGACCGTGGGCGCCTACGAGCAGTACGTC. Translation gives CASSQPPTVGAYEQYV.

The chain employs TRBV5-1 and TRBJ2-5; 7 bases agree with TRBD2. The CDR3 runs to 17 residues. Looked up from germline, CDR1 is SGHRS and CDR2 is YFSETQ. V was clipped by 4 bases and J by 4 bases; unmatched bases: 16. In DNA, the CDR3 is TGCGCCAGCAGCCCCGGAGGGAGGGCGGACGTGGGAGAGACCCAGTACTTC. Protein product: CASSPGGRADVGETQYF.

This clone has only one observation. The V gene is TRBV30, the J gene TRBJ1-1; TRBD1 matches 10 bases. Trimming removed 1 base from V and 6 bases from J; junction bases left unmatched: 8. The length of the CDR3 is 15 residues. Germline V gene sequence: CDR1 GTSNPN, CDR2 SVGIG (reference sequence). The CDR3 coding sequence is TGTGCCTGGAGTGCCCTCCCGGACAGGGGGGCTGAAGCTTTCTTT. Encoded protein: CAWSALPDRGAEAFF.